Sequencing of this T cell receptor (beta chain) was carried out in a study of spatial heterogeneity in lung cancer. Study-wide results and caveats: How many expanded intratumoral alpha and beta TCRs were present tracked the tumor mutation count, which was a count of nonsynonymous mutations. Tumor T-cell coverage was an estimated 7% or so for alpha and around 12% for beta chains.

To note about this clonotype: What it binds is unknown.

The time point is: sample taken at primary tumor resection. The approximately 67 donors had untreated early-stage non-small cell lung cancer. Whole RNA was taken from tumor, nontumor lung or frozen PBMC; it was then sequenced unsorted. TCRdb reprocessed the 5' RACE reads with MiXCR, giving one entry per CDR3 protein. The table records some 97,000 distinct CDR3 sequences, 3.5% to 5% of them present only once. Trimming removed 0 bases from V and 3 bases from J, with 12 bases in between. Germline-derived CDR1 and CDR2 are SGDLS and YYNGEE. This CDR3 region has 15 residues. This TCR was sampled from a male donor with early-stage non-small cell lung cancer. The V and J genes are TRBV9 and TRBJ1-2; D not certain. Sequenced material: lung tumor tissue, taken at surgery. CDR3 sequence reads: CASSVEGNPHYGYTF. The CDR3 DNA sequence: TGTGCCAGCAGCGTAGAGGGAAACCCCCACTATGGCTACACCTTC.